Here is one TCR beta chain with its context. This clonotype was seen ten or more times. Its antigen is not yet known. No much larger clone is present one base from it, and per-base qualities are unavailable. Library preparation employed multiplex PCR. The data were produced on an Illumina HiSeq 4000. iRepertoire HTBI primers and Arm-PCR amplification of CDR3 regions were used to construct TCR beta libraries. Gel purification was performed on PCR products prior to sequencing. Per the source publication's procedure: A total of some 65 TRBV and 14 TRBJ segments were identified across samples and were used for gene usage analysis of CDR3 amino acid clonotypes. Filtered high-quality paired reads were merged into contigs using COPE and FqMerger. Contigs were aligned with BLAST to IMGT TRBV, TRBD and TRBJ reference genes, and CDR3 was defined per IMGT. Any clonotype with a frequency above 0.1% was classified as a highly expanded clone. Shannon entropy was used to measure repertoire diversity, and the Gini coefficient was used to measure V-J evenness. A clonotype found in more than one individual was treated as public. The public reads were reanalyzed by TCRdb: fastp trimming at Q25, MiXCR alignment, in-frame beta chains only. Merged by CDR3 protein, the rows form single entries marked with the most common genes and DNA. TCRdb, not the original authors, processed these V and J calls. The sample data list roughly 500,000 distinct CDR3 sequences, and around 13% of these were observed just once. Jointly, the top ten make up around 9.3% of the sample.

Reading the label with the study, this specimen's time point is: newly diagnosed GD, antithyroid drugs for less than 3 months. RNA was extracted from PBMCs in TRIzol for both TCR sequencing and RNA sequencing. The diagnosis of Graves' disease followed American Thyroid Association guidelines. Recruitment of patients was carried out at an endocrinology department in Xi'an, China. Each patient gave around 9 milliliters of peripheral blood, collected in an EDTA anticoagulant tube. Ficoll Paque Plus density gradient separation was used to isolate PBMCs, and no further T cell sorting was performed. An Agilent 2100 Bioanalyzer and agarose gel were used to assess RNA quality, and a NanoDrop 2000 was used to measure RNA concentration. This record belongs to a study of regulatory T cells in long-lasting Graves disease (TCRdb year 2021). About the study as a whole: Newly diagnosed Graves' disease patients had taken antithyroid drugs for less than 3 months. Peripheral blood TCR sequencing and RNA sequencing compared persistent Graves' disease patients with newly diagnosed Graves' disease patients. The study was registered as a clinical trial and conducted in China. A total of around 35 samples underwent TCR sequencing: around 13 from persistent and roughly 20 from newly diagnosed Graves' disease patients. The study at large found these results: Compared with newly diagnosed patients, persistent Graves' disease patients had lower TCR Shannon entropy and fewer highly expanded clones, which suggests clonal expansion. The study examined only peripheral blood because the primary lesion, thyroid tissue, could not be accessed. Only the TCR beta chain was sequenced and analyzed. The small sample size was acknowledged by the authors as a limitation that may reduce accuracy. More public clonotypes were shared among persistent patients (approximately 3,000) than among newly diagnosed patients (966). TRBV28, TRBJ1-2 and TRBJ2-5 were preferentially used in persistent disease, while TRBV20-1 and TRBJ2-1 were favored in newly diagnosed disease.

For CDR1 and CDR2, the germline V gene lists SNHLY and FYNNEI. The CDR3 measures 16 amino acids from cysteine to phenylalanine. Of the read, only the CDR3 DNA is kept; its 48 bases are in frame from base 1. Trimming accounts for 4 bases at V and 1 base at J, while the number of junction bases matched to no gene is 8. This same sample was also part of a study on T cells in Graves' hyperthyroidism and ophthalmopathy. According to the second study: A patient counted as having stable Graves' hyperthyroidism if no progression to ophthalmopathy occurred over 18 months of follow-up. Hyperthyroidism patients were newly diagnosed, had a disease duration of under 2 months, and were aged 18 to 65 years. Any patient with an uncontrolled infection, another autoimmune disease, pregnancy or lactation was excluded. Diagnoses were established on the basis of clinical symptoms, serum thyroxine and TRAb, thyroid ultrasound, and orbital computed tomography. For the first round of RT-PCR on the TCR CDR3, the HTBI primer set was used together with the Qiagen OneStep RT-PCR kit. Blood samples also contained most of the expanded thyroid clonotypes (frequency above 0.001), which suggests that blood repertoires may reflect thyroid immune responses. A model built on a 13 V-J signature distinguished ophthalmopathy from stable hyperthyroidism, reaching 85% to 90% sensitivity and about 81% specificity in cross-validation and 80%/75% in testing. In validation, the model predicted progression to ophthalmopathy with over 60% sensitivity and 72% to 85% specificity, a median of approximately 6.5 months before onset. TCR V-J signatures able to tell the groups apart were searched for in a discovery cohort of some 100 patients, of whom 43 had Graves' ophthalmopathy and 55 to 65 had stable Graves' hyperthyroidism. Prospective prediction of ophthalmopathy was tested in an independent validation cohort of 18 to 20 hyperthyroidism patients and 17 patients who later progressed to ophthalmopathy. The roughly 90 discovery patients were divided at random into training and test sets in a 7:3 ratio. In addition, the study compared T-cell repertoires in thyroid tissue and in blood from about 6 Graves' hyperthyroidism patients. After blood sampling, hyperthyroidism patients were treated with methimazole at a starting dose of 30 mg daily, and ophthalmopathy patients were treated with high-dose intravenous methylprednisolone. A second multiplex PCR round built the libraries, followed by size selection and purification. Sequencing of the libraries was done on an Illumina HiSeq2000 using paired-end 100 bp reads. SOAPnuke was used to process the raw data, with reads discarded if the reads contained adapters or uncalled bases, had a mean Phred below 15, or lacked an exact constant-primer or identifier match. COPE v1.2.5 was used to merge high-quality paired reads, and clonotypes were defined as unique nucleotide sequences. MiTCR v1.1 was used to align the clonotypes against IMGT TRBV, TRBD and TRBJ reference segments. The analysis was restricted to V-J combinations with a frequency above 0.0001, which together covered about 99% of the repertoires. The TCS score was defined as F50 (clonal expansion) divided by E x V (chaos), with BLOSUM62-based TCRdist calculated between CDR3 peptides within each V-J. Welch's t-statistics and random forest reduced just over 500 V-J features to 10 to 15, which were used in a naive Bayes classifier (R e1071). No statistical method was used to set the sample size in advance, and investigators knew the group allocation. The paper describes TCR Vbeta CDR3 sequencing of 120 to 150 peripheral blood samples, made up of 43 ophthalmopathy patients, over 70 hyperthyroidism patients and roughly 17 progressor patients.

This TCR derives from a woman in her thirties with Graves disease. Donor details come from another sample of the same person, matched by shared clones. The sequence joins TRBV2 to TRBJ1-1, with TRBD1 identical over 8 junction bases. Source: peripheral blood mononuclear cells (PBMCs), taken at new diagnosis, from a patient treated with antithyroid drugs. The CDR3 has the sequence CASSGAQGAPNTEAFF. The DNA sequence follows: TGTGCCAGCAGTGGCGCCCAGGGGGCTCCGAACACTGAAGCTTTCTTT.